The T cell receptor (beta chain) described here comes from a study of blood T cell repertoires in COVID-19. Study in general: COVID-19 samples, acute and convalescent, were from the United States, Italy and Spain. PBMCs, B-cell-depleted T cells, or T cells were the source of the cDNA or gDNA that made up the material.

In the source study's methods: Estimates of nucleated cell counts were drawn from the amplification of reference gene primers. Sequencing was performed with immunoSEQ multiplex PCR; in TCRdb, only in-frame clones are kept and a portion is missing. Clonal size and the V and J genes are those of that table, whereas D and trimming came from the DNA. The repertoire holds about 200,000 clones, with 65% to 90% as singletons. V lost 0 bases and J lost 6; bases outside the gene matches: 9. The CDR3 is 16 amino acids. Germline V gene data show CDR1 as SGDLS and CDR2 as YYNGEE. The chain has TRBV9 and TRBJ2-7; the match to TRBD2 covers 10 bases. This clonotype was obtained from a human donor in a cohort sampled during active COVID-19. Sequencing input: peripheral blood. The chain's CDR3 is CASSVGTSGSRGEQYF. For the CDR3, the DNA is TGTGCCAGCAGCGTAGGGACTAGCGGCAGTCGGGGCGAGCAGTACTTC.